The sequence of this T cell receptor beta chain was determined in a study of blood T cell repertoires in COVID-19. TCRdb's copy holds only in-frame clones and misses some; the assay was immunoSEQ multiplex PCR. The table includes tens of thousands of clones, over 65% detected once. Trimming took off 4 bases at V and 2 bases at J, with 12 bases between the two ends. Germline lookup yields CDR1 ENHRY and CDR2 SYGVKD. There are 14 residues in the CDR3. Sequenced sample: peripheral blood. The receptor was isolated from a man in his forties or fifties with active or convalescent COVID-19. The J gene is TRBJ2-7, the V gene TRBV10-3; TRBD2 is a possible D gene (5 bases). The DNA of the CDR3 is TGTGCCATCAGTGGAGGGTCTGGAGCCTACGAGCAGTACTTC. As protein: CAISGGSGAYEQYF.